This entry features one TCR beta chain sequence. As yet, its antigen is unknown. The sample comes from a study of T cell responses to AZD1222 COVID-19 vaccine. General study points: Baseline serostatus was positive in only six AZD1222 recipients.

The method was immunoSEQ multiplex PCR; TCRdb's version includes in-frame clones alone and lacks a portion of them. The top ten clones hold 4% to 4.5% of a sample with approximately 130,000 clones, 80% to 95% of them seen once. This CDR3 has 16 residues. Trimming left V 4 bases short and J 7 bases short, with 19 bases between. Looked up from germline, CDR1 is KGHDR and CDR2 is SFDVKD. This receptor was identified in an adult who received the MenACWY meningococcal vaccine as a control. Material: peripheral blood, obtained 28 days after the second dose of the MenACWY control vaccine. The chain links TRBV24-1 to TRBJ2-1; a possible D gene is TRBD1 (6 bases). CDR3 DNA: TGTGCCACCAGTGACCGGACAGTCCTTCAAGGGAATGAGCAGTTCTTC. Translated, it gives CATSDRTVLQGNEQFF.